This T cell receptor (beta chain) emerged from a study of siplizumab effects on memory and regulatory T cells. Regarding the study as a whole: Alloreactive clones mapping to unstimulated subsets formed only a minor fraction. Proliferating Tregs' suppressive function in siplizumab cultures went unconfirmed.

Trimming took 5 bases from V and 6 from J; bases not matched to a gene: 4. CDR1 and CDR2 from the germline V gene are LNHDA and SQIVND (reference sequence). This CDR3 has 14 residues. TCR templates, around 9.3 x 10^4 per sample, were assayed. Measured with immunoSEQ multiplex PCR; TCRdb has only the in-frame clones, and not every one. Counted here are some 100,000 clones, about 90% occurring once; the ten biggest clones make up around 2.6%. Turning to this clone: The antigen is undetermined.

This chain connects TRBV19 to TRBJ2-2, with TRBD1 matching over 9 bases. The receptor was derived from a human donor in good health. Some clones in this sample may be carry-over from other donors' samples. The sample consisted of CD4+ T cells sorted from blood. The CDR3 nucleotides read TGTGCCAGTAGTTTGGGACAGGGCCCCGGGGAGCTGTTTTTT. Residues: CASSLGQGPGELFF.